The rows below give T cell receptor beta chains drawn from one sample of a study of shared clonotypes between healthy human individuals. Produced via immunoSEQ multiplex PCR; TCRdb's table is partial and in-frame only. Among around 750,000 clones listed, 74% were seen once. The sample comprised memory CD4+ T cells sorted from blood. The source is a woman aged 25 to 39 in good health. Each CDR3 is given with its conserved first and last residue. Each record gives: CDR3 protein, CDR3 DNA, V gene, clone size, J gene, D gene. D genes are given only for firm matches. Clone size is shown for a subset of rows, as once, few, many or a class of expanded clone.

CASRQGGNTEAFF	TGTGCCAGCAGACAGGGCGGGAACACTGAAGCTTTCTTT	TRBV6-6	NA	TRBJ1-1	NA
CASSGQGRGYTF	TGTGCCAGCAGTGGACAGGGACGAGGCTACACCTTC	TRBV6-6	NA	TRBJ1-2	TRBD1
CASSQGNSGTDTQYF	TGTGCCAGCAGCCAAGGCAATAGCGGCACAGATACGCAGTATTTT	TRBV4-2	NA	TRBJ2-3	NA
CASNEGGTNEKLFF	TGTGCCAGTAATGAGGGCGGGACTAATGAAAAACTGTTTTTT	TRBV19	NA	TRBJ1-4	NA
CASSTGQPQHF	TGTGCCAGCAGTACAGGTCAGCCCCAGCATTTT	TRBV27	NA	TRBJ1-5	NA
CASSMGVGTATDTQYF	TGTGCCAGTAGTATGGGGGTCGGGACGGCCACAGATACGCAGTATTTT	TRBV19	once	TRBJ2-3	NA
CAWSGLAGTNTGELFF	TGTGCCTGGAGCGGACTAGCGGGCACTAACACCGGGGAGCTGTTTTTT	TRBV30	NA	TRBJ2-2	TRBD2
CASSAQLAKNIQYF	TGTGCCAGCAGTGCGCAGCTAGCCAAAAACATTCAGTACTTC	TRBV28	NA	TRBJ2-4	NA
CAWRKFATEGDTQYF	TGTGCCTGGAGGAAGTTCGCTACCGAGGGAGATACGCAGTATTTT	TRBV30	few	TRBJ2-3	NA
CASSQSQTGRNIQYF	TGCGCCAGCAGCCAATCCCAGACAGGGAGGAACATTCAGTACTTC	TRBV4-1	NA	TRBJ2-4	NA
CASSLMGGGETQYF	TGTGCCAGCAGCTTAATGGGAGGAGGGGAGACCCAGTACTTC	TRBV11-1	NA	TRBJ2-5	NA
CASSLKGYGNQPQHF	TGTGCCAGCAGTTTAAAGGGTTACGGCAATCAGCCCCAGCATTTT	TRBV28	NA	TRBJ1-5	NA
CASSLDRNEQFF	TGTGCCAGCAGCTTGGACCGGAATGAGCAGTTCTTC	TRBV5-4	NA	TRBJ2-1	NA
CSVEGEGGTEAFF	TGCAGCGTTGAGGGCGAGGGTGGCACTGAAGCTTTCTTT	TRBV29-1	NA	TRBJ1-1	NA
CASTWAQETQYF	TGTGCCAGCACTTGGGCTCAAGAGACCCAGTACTTC	TRBV2	NA	TRBJ2-5	NA
CASSPFGMTETQYF	TGTGCCAGCTCACCTTTTGGGATGACCGAGACCCAGTACTTC	TRBV18	NA	TRBJ2-5	NA
CSVGAGTNQPQHF	TGCAGCGTTGGAGCAGGGACTAATCAGCCCCAGCATTTT	TRBV29-1	NA	TRBJ1-5	NA
CASSQGVAGGQGEQFF	TGCGCCAGCAGCCAAGGAGTAGCGGGAGGGCAAGGTGAGCAGTTCTTC	TRBV4-1	NA	TRBJ2-1	TRBD2
CASSLQGALGEQYF	TGTGCCAGCAGCTTACAGGGGGCCTTGGGAGAGCAGTACTTC	TRBV11-2	NA	TRBJ2-5	TRBD1
CASSLGTGYTEAFF	TGTGCCAGCAGTTTAGGGACGGGCTACACTGAAGCTTTCTTT	TRBV28	NA	TRBJ1-1	NA
CASSERAHNEQFF	TGCGCCAGCTCCGAGCGGGCTCACAATGAGCAGTTCTTC	TRBV10-1	few	TRBJ2-1	NA
CASSIGPTGNTIYF	TGTGCCAGTAGTATCGGCCCGACTGGAAACACCATATATTTT	TRBV19	many	TRBJ1-3	NA